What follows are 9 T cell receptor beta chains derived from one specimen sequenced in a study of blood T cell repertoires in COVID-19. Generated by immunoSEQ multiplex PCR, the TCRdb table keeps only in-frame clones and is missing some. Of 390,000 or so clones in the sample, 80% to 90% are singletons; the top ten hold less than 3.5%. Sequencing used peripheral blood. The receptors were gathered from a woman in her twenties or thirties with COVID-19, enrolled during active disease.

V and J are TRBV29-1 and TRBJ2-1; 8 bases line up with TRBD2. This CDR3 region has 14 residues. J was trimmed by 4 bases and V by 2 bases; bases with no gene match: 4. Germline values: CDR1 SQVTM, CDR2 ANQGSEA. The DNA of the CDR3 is TGCAGCGTTGAACGACTAGCGAGATACAATGAGCAGTTCTTC. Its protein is CSVERLARYNEQFF.

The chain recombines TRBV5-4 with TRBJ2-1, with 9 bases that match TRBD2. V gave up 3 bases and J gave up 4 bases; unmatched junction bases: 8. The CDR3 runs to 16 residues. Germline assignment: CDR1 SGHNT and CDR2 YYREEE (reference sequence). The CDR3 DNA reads TGTGCCAGCAGCTCTGGAGGTCTAGCGGGGTACAATGAGCAGTTCTTC. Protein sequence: CASSSGGLAGYNEQFF. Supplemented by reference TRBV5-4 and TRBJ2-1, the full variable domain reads ETGVTQSPTHLIKTRGQQVTLRCSSQSGHNTVSWYQQALGQGPQFIFQYYREEENGRGNFPPRFSGLQFPNYSSELNVNALELDDSALYLCASSSGGLAGYNEQFFGPGTRLTVL.

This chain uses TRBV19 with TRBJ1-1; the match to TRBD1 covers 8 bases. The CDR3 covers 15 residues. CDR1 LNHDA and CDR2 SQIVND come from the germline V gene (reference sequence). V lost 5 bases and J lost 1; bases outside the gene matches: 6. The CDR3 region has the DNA TGTGCCAGTAGTTCCGCCGGGACAGGGAACACTGAAGCTTTCTTT. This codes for CASSSAGTGNTEAFF.

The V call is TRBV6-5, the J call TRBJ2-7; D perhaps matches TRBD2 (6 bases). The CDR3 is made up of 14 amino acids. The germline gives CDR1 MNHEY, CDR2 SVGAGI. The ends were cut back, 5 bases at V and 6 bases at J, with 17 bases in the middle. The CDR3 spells CASSPGRFFGEQYF. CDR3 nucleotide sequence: TGTGCCAGCAGTCCTGGGAGGTTTTTCGGCGAGCAGTACTTC.

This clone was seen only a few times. CDR3 sequence (DNA): TGTGCCAGTAGTATACGTCCCGCAATCCAGGGGGAATCTGGGGCCAACGTCCTGACTTTC. It translates to CASSIRPAIQGESGANVLTF. The J gene is TRBJ2-6, the V gene TRBV19; 7 nucleotides match TRBD1. J gave up 1 base and V 2 bases, and 14 bases lay outside the gene matches. Germline lookup yields CDR1 LNHDA and CDR2 SQIVND (reference sequence). The CDR3 is 20 residues long.

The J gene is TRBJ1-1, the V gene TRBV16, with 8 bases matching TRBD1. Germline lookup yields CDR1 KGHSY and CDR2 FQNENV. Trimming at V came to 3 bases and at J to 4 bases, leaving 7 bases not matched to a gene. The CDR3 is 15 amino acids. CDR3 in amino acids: CASSHSGQGTTEAFF. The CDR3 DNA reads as TGTGCCAGCAGCCATTCCGGACAGGGTACCACTGAAGCTTTCTTT.

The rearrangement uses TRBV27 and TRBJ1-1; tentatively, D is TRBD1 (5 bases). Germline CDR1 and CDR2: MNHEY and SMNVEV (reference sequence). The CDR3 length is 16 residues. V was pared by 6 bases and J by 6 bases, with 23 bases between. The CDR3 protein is CASSPIWGRVNSEAFF. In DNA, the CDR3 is TGTGCCAGCAGCCCCATTTGGGGCAGGGTGAATTCTGAAGCTTTCTTT.

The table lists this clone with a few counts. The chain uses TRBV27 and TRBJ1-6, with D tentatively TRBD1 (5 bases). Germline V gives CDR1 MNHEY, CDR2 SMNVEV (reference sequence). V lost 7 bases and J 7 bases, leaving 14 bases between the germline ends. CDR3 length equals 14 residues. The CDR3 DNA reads TGTGCCAGCACCCCAGCAGGGCGCAATTCACCCCTCCACTTT. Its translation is CASTPAGRNSPLHF.

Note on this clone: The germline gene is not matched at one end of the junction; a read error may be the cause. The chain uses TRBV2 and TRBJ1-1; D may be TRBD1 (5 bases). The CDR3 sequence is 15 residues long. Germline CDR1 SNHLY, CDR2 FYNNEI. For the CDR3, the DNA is TGTGCCAGCAGTGAAGTAGGGGTCTGGAACGCTGAAGCTTTCTTT. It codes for CASSEVGVWNAEAFF.